This T cell receptor (beta chain) was retrieved from a study of CD4 T cells in relation to SARS-CoV-2 and coronaviruses. Background on the study: ViraFEST: roughly ten-day antigen culture of PBMCs, then TCR beta CDR3 sequencing.

Concerning this clone itself: No antigen is known for it.

Before the COVID-19 pandemic, during about 2011-2019, CD4+ T cells were taken from unexposed donors. Isolation of CD4+ T cells took place after less than twelve days in culture. Cells permitting, SARS-CoV-2 S/N and four cold-coronavirus spikes were tested on unexposed-donor CD4+ T cells. Trimming took 0 bases from V and 3 from J, leaving 9 bases between them. The CDR3 sequence is 15 residues long. Germline V gives CDR1 LGHDT, CDR2 YNNKEL (reference sequence). Using immunoSEQ multiplex PCR, the repertoire was profiled, and TCRdb retains in-frame clones only, with some absent. Of tens of thousands of clones listed, about 82% are singletons.

This clonotype originated in a human donor in good health. V and J are TRBV3-1 (or the pseudogene TRBV3-2) and TRBJ2-1, with D maybe TRBD2 (6 bases). Sequenced: CD4+ T cells from PBMCs, cultured in vitro. This CDR3 reads CASSQDRGYYNEQFF. Here the CDR3 DNA reads TGTGCCAGCAGCCAAGATCGGGGGTACTACAATGAGCAGTTCTTC.